Listed here are 8 T cell receptor beta chains from one sample, sequenced in a study of regulatory T cells in long-lasting Graves disease. The authors built TCR beta libraries using iRepertoire HTBI primers and Arm-PCR of CDR3 regions. In TCRdb, the multiplex PCR reads were re-called with MiXCR into one record per CDR3 protein. The sample yields 450,000 to 600,000 distinct CDR3 sequences, roughly 15% seen once. Documented time point: newly diagnosed GD, antithyroid drugs for less than 3 months. Making the TCR library involved RNA that had been extracted from PBMCs. These data are also associated with another study on T cells in Graves' hyperthyroidism and ophthalmopathy.

The material was peripheral blood mononuclear cells (PBMCs), obtained at new diagnosis, from a patient treated with antithyroid drugs. The receptor set was obtained from a man between 35 and 55 years old with Graves disease.

This CDR3 reads CASSSPSGIAGEQYF. CDR3 in DNA: TGTGCCAGCAGTTCTCCCTCGGGGATAGCGGGGGAGCAGTACTTC. The chain employs TRBV6-5 and TRBJ2-7; 8 bases match TRBD2. The V segment lost 4 bases and the J segment 7 bases; nucleotides outside the gene matches: 12. The CDR3 runs 15 residues. Germline loops: CDR1 MNHEY, CDR2 SVGAGI.

This clonotype was found a few times. Germline is not matched at one junction end, which may reflect a read error. This rearrangement joins TRBV20-1 to TRBJ2-2; TRBD1 matches 9 bases. CDR3 length: 16 amino acids. CDR1 DFQATT and CDR2 SNEGSKA come from the germline V gene (reference sequence). As DNA, the CDR3 is TGCAGTGCTAGGGACGCCGGGACAGGGAACACCGAGGAGCTGTTTTTT. Translation gives CSARDAGTGNTEELFF.

In its sample, this clonotype was seen many times. This sequence joins TRBV20-1 and TRBJ2-7; tentative D call: TRBD1 (5 bases). CDR3 length: 14 residues. V lost 2 bases and J lost 0, with 11 bases in between. Germline values: CDR1 DFQATT, CDR2 SNEGSKA (reference sequence). The CDR3 nucleotides are TGCAGTGCTAGATTCCAGGGTTTCTCCTACGAGCAGTACTTC. This gives the protein CSARFQGFSYEQYF.

This clonotype was counted at least ten times. V gene TRBV7-2 combines with J gene TRBJ1-1, with D unresolved. Germline V gene data show CDR1 as SGHTA and CDR2 as FQGNSA. V was cut by 5 bases and J by 1 base, with 11 bases left in between. The CDR3 is 14 residues long. The CDR3 DNA reads as TGTGCCAGCAGCCCTCACCCAGGGAACACTGAAGCTTTCTTT. It specifies CASSPHPGNTEAFF.

This sequence joins TRBV5-5 and TRBJ2-2, with 11 nucleotides matching TRBD2. The germline CDR1 and CDR2 sequences are SGHKS and YYEKEE (reference sequence). The CDR3 has 18 residues. V gave up 3 bases and J gave up 0 bases; unmatched junction bases: 7. The CDR3 loop reads CASSYRTSGLTNTGELFF. The DNA for the CDR3 is TGTGCCAGCAGCTATAGGACTAGCGGGCTGACGAACACCGGGGAGCTGTTTTTT.

This clonotype was recorded many times. The chain carries TRBV20-1 and TRBJ2-3; tentatively, D is TRBD1 (8 bases). The germline gives CDR1 DFQATT, CDR2 SNEGSKA (reference sequence). The CDR3 totals 14 residues. The CDR3 nucleotides are TGCTCCGCCCAGGACAGGGAGGGGTTAGATACGCAGTATTTT. It yields the protein CSAQDREGLDTQYF.

This clonotype was observed many times. The chain's CDR3 is CASSTGTGGNTIYF. The CDR3, as DNA: TGTGCCAGCAGCACCGGGACGGGTGGAAACACCATATATTTT. The V gene is TRBV11-2, the J gene TRBJ1-3, with D tentatively TRBD1 (5 bases). V lost 5 bases to trimming and J lost 3 bases, with 11 bases between them. Germline values: CDR1 SGHAT, CDR2 FQNNGV. The CDR3 totals 14 residues.

Ten or more counts support this clonotype. V gene TRBV12-3 or TRBV12-4 combines with J gene TRBJ2-2, with 9 bases matching TRBD1. The CDR3 totals 15 residues. Trimming took 7 bases from V and 7 from J; bases not matched to a gene: 10. DNA for the CDR3: TGTGCCAGCATTCTCCGGGACAGGGTGAACGGGGAGCTGTTTTTT. Translating it yields CASILRDRVNGELFF.